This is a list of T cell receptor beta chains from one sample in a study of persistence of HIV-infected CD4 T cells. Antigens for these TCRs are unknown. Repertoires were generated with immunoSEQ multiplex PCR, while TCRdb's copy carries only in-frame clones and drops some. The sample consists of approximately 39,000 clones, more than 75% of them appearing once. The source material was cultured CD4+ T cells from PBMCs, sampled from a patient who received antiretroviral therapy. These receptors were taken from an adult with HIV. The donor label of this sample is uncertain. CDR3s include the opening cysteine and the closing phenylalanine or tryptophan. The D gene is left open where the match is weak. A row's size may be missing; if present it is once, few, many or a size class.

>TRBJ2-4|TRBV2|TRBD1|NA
CASRLTGLGNIQYF
TGTGCCAGCAGACTGACAGGGCTGGGAAACATTCAGTACTTC
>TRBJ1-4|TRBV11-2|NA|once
CASSSGARGSNEKLFF
TGTGCCAGCAGCTCCGGGGCCAGAGGAAGTAATGAAAAACTGTTTTTT
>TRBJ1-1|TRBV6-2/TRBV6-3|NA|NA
CASSLTGRNTEAFF
TGTGCCAGCAGTCTGACAGGACGGAACACTGAAGCTTTCTTT
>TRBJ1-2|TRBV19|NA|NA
CASSIGFGYTF
TGTGCCAGTAGTATCGGATTTGGCTACACCTTC
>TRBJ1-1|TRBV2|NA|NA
CASSPDGRNTEAFF
TGTGCCAGCAGTCCCGACGGACGGAACACTGAAGCTTTCTTT
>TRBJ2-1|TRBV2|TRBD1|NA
CARSWTGGFNEQFF
TGTGCCAGAAGCTGGACAGGGGGCTTCAATGAGCAGTTCTTC
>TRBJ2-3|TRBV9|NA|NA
CASSKGGTDTQYF
TGTGCCAGCAGCAAAGGAGGCACAGATACGCAGTATTTT
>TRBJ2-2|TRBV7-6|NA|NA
CASRLRVKSDTGELFF
TGTGCCAGCAGGCTACGTGTGAAGTCGGACACCGGGGAGCTGTTTTTT
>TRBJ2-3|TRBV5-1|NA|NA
CASSFEGRTDTQYF
TGCGCCAGCAGCTTCGAGGGCCGCACAGATACGCAGTATTTT
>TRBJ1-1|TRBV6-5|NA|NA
CASTVGFSTEAFF
TGTGCCAGCACCGTCGGATTTAGCACTGAAGCTTTCTTT
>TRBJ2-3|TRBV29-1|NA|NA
CSVDVVSTDTQYF
TGCAGCGTTGATGTAGTTAGCACAGATACGCAGTATTTT
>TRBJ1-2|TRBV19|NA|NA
CASSPRTSGNYGYTF
TGTGCCAGTAGTCCCCGGACGTCGGGGAACTATGGCTACACCTTC
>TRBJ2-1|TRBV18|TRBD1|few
CASSTWGQGAHNEQFF
TGTGCCAGCTCTACGTGGGGACAGGGGGCACACAATGAGCAGTTCTTC
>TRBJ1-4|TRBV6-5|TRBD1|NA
CASILDRDNEKLFF
TGTGCCAGCATCCTGGACAGGGATAATGAAAAACTGTTTTTT
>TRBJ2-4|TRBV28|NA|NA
CASRGGPAKNIQYF
TGTGCCAGCAGGGGGGGCCCAGCCAAAAACATTCAGTACTTC
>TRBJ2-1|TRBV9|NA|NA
CASSVRDGGNEQFF
TGTGCCAGCAGCGTCCGGGACGGAGGGAATGAGCAGTTCTTC
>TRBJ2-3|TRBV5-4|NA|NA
CASSFGGGRADTQYF
TGTGCCAGCAGCTTTGGTGGGGGACGCGCAGATACGCAGTATTTT
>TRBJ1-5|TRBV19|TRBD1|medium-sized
CASSHGQGFNQPQHF
TGTGCCAGTAGTCACGGACAGGGTTTTAATCAGCCCCAGCATTTT
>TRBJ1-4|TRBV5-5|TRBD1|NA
CASSLPQGEKLFF
TGTGCCAGCAGCTTGCCACAGGGGGAAAAACTGTTTTTT
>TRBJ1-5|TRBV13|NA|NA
CASSLRGSVQPQHF
TGTGCCAGCAGCCTCAGGGGATCGGTTCAGCCCCAGCATTTT
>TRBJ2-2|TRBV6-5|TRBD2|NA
CATHTGGADSGELFF
TGTGCCACTCATACCGGGGGGGCCGATTCCGGGGAGCTGTTTTTT
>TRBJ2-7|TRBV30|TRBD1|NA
CAYTPGTGTYEQYF
TGTGCCTATACGCCCGGGACAGGAACCTACGAGCAGTACTTC
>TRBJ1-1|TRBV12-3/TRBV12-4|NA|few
CASSGGTEAFF
TGTGCCAGCTCGGGTGGGACTGAAGCTTTCTTT
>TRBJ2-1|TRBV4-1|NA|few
CASSHNADEQFF
TGCGCCAGCAGCCACAATGCGGATGAGCAGTTCTTC
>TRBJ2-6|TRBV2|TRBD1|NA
CASSEFSFWSGQTDFVLTF
TGTGCCAGCAGTGAATTTTCTTTTTGGTCGGGACAGACCGATTTTGTCCTGACTTTC
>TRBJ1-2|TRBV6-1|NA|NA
CASSEAGEAYGYTF
TGTGCCAGCAGTGAAGCGGGGGAAGCCTATGGCTACACCTTC
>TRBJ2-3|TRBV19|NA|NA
CASSINWGRKDTQYF
TGTGCCAGTAGTATTAATTGGGGGAGGAAAGATACGCAGTATTTT
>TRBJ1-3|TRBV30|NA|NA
CAWRGREAGNTIYF
TGTGCCTGGAGAGGTAGGGAAGCTGGAAACACCATATATTTT
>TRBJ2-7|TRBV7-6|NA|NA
CASSGWDRGYEQYF
TGTGCCAGCAGCGGGTGGGACCGAGGGTACGAGCAGTACTTC
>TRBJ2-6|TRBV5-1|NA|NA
CASSLGHEGEANVLTF
TGCGCCAGCAGCTTAGGACACGAGGGCGAGGCCAACGTCCTGACTTTC
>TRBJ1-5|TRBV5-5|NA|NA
CASSLDGDLSGPNQPQHF
TGTGCCAGCAGCTTGGACGGTGATTTGTCAGGGCCCAATCAGCCCCAGCATTTT
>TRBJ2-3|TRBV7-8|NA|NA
CASNWGGLDTQYF
TGTGCCAGTAACTGGGGGGGCTTAGATACGCAGTATTTT
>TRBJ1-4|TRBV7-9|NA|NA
CASSLDRPTNEKLFF
TGTGCCAGCAGCTTGGACCGACCAACTAATGAAAAACTGTTTTTT
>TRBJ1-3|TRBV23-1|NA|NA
CASSQFPQGITGNTIYF
TGCGCCAGCAGTCAATTTCCCCAGGGCATCACTGGAAACACCATATATTTT
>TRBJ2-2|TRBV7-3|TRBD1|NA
CASSLFPMGQGPTGELFF
TGTGCCAGCAGTCTATTTCCTATGGGACAGGGTCCCACCGGGGAGCTGTTTTTT
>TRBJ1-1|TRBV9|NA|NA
CASSFGQRDTEAFF
TGTGCCAGCAGCTTCGGACAGAGGGACACTGAAGCTTTCTTT
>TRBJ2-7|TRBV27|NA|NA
CASSLWRGYEQYF
TGTGCCAGCAGTTTGTGGAGGGGCTACGAGCAGTACTTC
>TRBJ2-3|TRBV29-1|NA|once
CSVAMVQTQYF
TGCAGCGTGGCAATGGTTCAAACGCAGTATTTT
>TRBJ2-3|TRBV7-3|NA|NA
CASSPAGLSTDTQYF
TGTGCCAGCAGCCCAGCCGGACTTAGCACAGATACGCAGTATTTT
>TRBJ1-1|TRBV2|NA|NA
CASTQTGIVSGAFF
TGTGCCAGCACCCAGACAGGCATAGTGAGTGGAGCTTTCTTT
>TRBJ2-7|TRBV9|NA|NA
CASSSRPTGTPLSYEQYF
TGTGCCAGCAGCAGCCGTCCCACCGGGACACCTCTATCCTACGAGCAGTACTTC
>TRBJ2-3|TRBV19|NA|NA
CASREGGAGDTQYF
TGTGCCAGTAGGGAAGGGGGGGCCGGAGATACGCAGTATTTT
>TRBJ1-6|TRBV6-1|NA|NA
CASSYGRGYSPLHF
TGTGCCAGCAGTTATGGCAGGGGCTATTCACCCCTCCACTTT
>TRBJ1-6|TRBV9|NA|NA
CASSADRSSYNSPLHF
TGTGCCAGCAGCGCAGACAGGAGCTCCTATAATTCACCCCTCCACTTT